Listed below are T cell receptor beta chains from one sample, sequenced in a study of T cell repertoires in cytomegalovirus infection. Via MiXCR, TCRdb re-called the reads, giving one row per CDR3 protein. Of fewer than 300,000 distinct CDR3 sequences listed, around 25% are singletons. The sample taken for sequencing was PBMCs. These receptors were obtained from a human donor in good health (CMV status not recorded). Some clones in this sample may be carry-over from other donors' samples. CDR3s include the opening cysteine and the closing phenylalanine or tryptophan. Each record gives: D gene, clone size, J gene, CDR3 length, V gene, CDR3 DNA, CDR3 protein. D genes are given only for firm matches. Only some rows state a clone size, as once, few, many or a class for expanded clones.

d_gene: TRBD1; abundance: few; j_gene: TRBJ1-2; len: 13; v_gene: TRBV12-3/TRBV12-4; CDR3nt: TGTGCCAGCAGTACCACAGGGGTTAAGGGCTACACCTTC; CDR3aa: CASSTTGVKGYTF
d_gene: -; abundance: few; j_gene: TRBJ2-3; len: 11; v_gene: TRBV20-1; CDR3nt: TGCAGTGCTCTTACGGGGGATACGCAGTATTTT; CDR3aa: CSALTGDTQYF
d_gene: -; abundance: few; j_gene: TRBJ2-5; len: 17; v_gene: TRBV4-1; CDR3nt: TGCGCCAGCAGCCAAGATGGGGGGACACCAGGACGAGAGACCCAGTACTTC; CDR3aa: CASSQDGGTPGRETQYF
d_gene: TRBD1; abundance: few; j_gene: TRBJ1-1; len: 15; v_gene: TRBV20-1; CDR3nt: TGCAGTGCTAGAGATTTCCGACAGGGGGCCACTGAAGCTTTCTTT; CDR3aa: CSARDFRQGATEAFF
d_gene: TRBD2; abundance: -; j_gene: TRBJ2-5; len: 15; v_gene: TRBV10-3; CDR3nt: TGTGCCATCAGTGAGGGACTAGCGGGAGTGGAGACCCAGTACTTC; CDR3aa: CAISEGLAGVETQYF
d_gene: -; abundance: -; j_gene: TRBJ1-1; len: 14; v_gene: TRBV2; CDR3nt: TGTGCCAGCAGTGTGTCCAAGCTGAACACTGAAGCTTTCTTT; CDR3aa: CASSVSKLNTEAFF
d_gene: -; abundance: few; j_gene: TRBJ2-3; len: 14; v_gene: TRBV7-9; CDR3nt: TGTGCCAGCAGCTTAGGTGGACAGAGAGTGGGGCAGTATTTT; CDR3aa: CASSLGGQRVGQYF
d_gene: -; abundance: -; j_gene: TRBJ1-3; len: 14; v_gene: TRBV20-1; CDR3nt: TGCAGTGCTAGAGATCCCTCGGCAGGAAACACCATATATTTT; CDR3aa: CSARDPSAGNTIYF
d_gene: -; abundance: few; j_gene: TRBJ2-2; len: 15; v_gene: TRBV11-2; CDR3nt: TGTGCCAGCAGCTTAGGTCGGCAGTCTTCCGGGGAGCTGTTTTTT; CDR3aa: CASSLGRQSSGELFF
d_gene: -; abundance: many; j_gene: TRBJ1-2; len: 14; v_gene: TRBV11-2; CDR3nt: TGTGCCAGCAGTCAGGGGACCGCTAACTATGGCTACACCTTC; CDR3aa: CASSQGTANYGYTF
d_gene: -; abundance: -; j_gene: TRBJ2-7; len: 17; v_gene: TRBV2; CDR3nt: TGTGCCAGCAGTGAAGCGGGCTGGCAGCCCACCTCCTACGAGCAGTACTTC; CDR3aa: CASSEAGWQPTSYEQYF
d_gene: -; abundance: few; j_gene: TRBJ2-7; len: 14; v_gene: TRBV7-3; CDR3nt: TGTGCCAGCAGCTTAAATGGGGGGACGGGCGAGCAGTACTTC; CDR3aa: CASSLNGGTGEQYF
d_gene: TRBD1; abundance: few; j_gene: TRBJ1-5; len: 15; v_gene: TRBV7-2; CDR3nt: TGTGCCAGCAGCCCCTGGACAGGGGACAATCAGCCCCAGCATTTT; CDR3aa: CASSPWTGDNQPQHF
d_gene: -; abundance: few; j_gene: TRBJ1-5; len: 17; v_gene: TRBV5-6; CDR3nt: TGTGCCAGCAGCTTTTGGGGGGGGGGAAAAGTCAATCAGCCCCAGCATTTT; CDR3aa: CASSFWGGGKVNQPQHF
d_gene: -; abundance: many; j_gene: TRBJ2-1; len: 12; v_gene: TRBV7-2; CDR3nt: TGTGCCAGCAGCTTGGGAAGGGGTGAGCAGTTCTTC; CDR3aa: CASSLGRGEQFF
d_gene: -; abundance: -; j_gene: TRBJ2-2; len: 14; v_gene: TRBV29-1; CDR3nt: TGCAGCGGTAAAGACCATACGGGCACCGGGGAGCTGTTTTTT; CDR3aa: CSGKDHTGTGELFF
d_gene: TRBD2; abundance: -; j_gene: TRBJ2-1; len: 15; v_gene: TRBV20-1; CDR3nt: TGCAGTGCTAGTCCCCTAGCGGGAGGGTACAATGAGCAGTTCTTC; CDR3aa: CSASPLAGGYNEQFF
d_gene: TRBD1; abundance: -; j_gene: TRBJ2-7; len: 14; v_gene: TRBV4-3; CDR3nt: TGCGCCAGCAGCCAACTGACAGGGGCCTACGAGCAGTACTTC; CDR3aa: CASSQLTGAYEQYF
d_gene: TRBD1; abundance: few; j_gene: TRBJ1-1; len: 14; v_gene: TRBV7-2; CDR3nt: TGTGCCAGCAGCGCGGGACAGCTGAACACTGAAGCTTTCTTT; CDR3aa: CASSAGQLNTEAFF
d_gene: TRBD1; abundance: -; j_gene: TRBJ2-5; len: 13; v_gene: TRBV28; CDR3nt: TGTGCCCTAAGGGGGCAGGACCAAGAGACCCAGTACTTC; CDR3aa: CALRGQDQETQYF
d_gene: -; abundance: few; j_gene: TRBJ1-5; len: 13; v_gene: TRBV7-2; CDR3nt: TGTGCCAGCAGCTTCGAAGGGATTCAGCCCCAGCATTTT; CDR3aa: CASSFEGIQPQHF
d_gene: -; abundance: few; j_gene: TRBJ2-3; len: 14; v_gene: TRBV6-5; CDR3nt: TGTGCCAGCAGGCCGGGACCTTACACAGATACGCAGTATTTT; CDR3aa: CASRPGPYTDTQYF
d_gene: -; abundance: -; j_gene: TRBJ2-7; len: 12; v_gene: TRBV11-2; CDR3nt: TGTGCCAGCAGCTCCAACAGGGACGGGCAGTACTTC; CDR3aa: CASSSNRDGQYF
d_gene: -; abundance: many; j_gene: TRBJ1-1; len: 18; v_gene: TRBV28; CDR3nt: TGTGCCAGCAGTGTCCACTCCTTTTCTCGTTTGATGAACACTGAAGCTTTCTTT; CDR3aa: CASSVHSFSRLMNTEAFF
d_gene: -; abundance: -; j_gene: TRBJ1-1; len: 13; v_gene: TRBV20-1; CDR3nt: TGCAGTGCTAGAGACAGGTCTCGCACTGAAGCTTTCTTT; CDR3aa: CSARDRSRTEAFF
d_gene: TRBD1; abundance: -; j_gene: TRBJ2-7; len: 15; v_gene: TRBV6-1; CDR3nt: TGTGCCAGCAGTGGCCAGAGGGACAGGGGCTGGGAGCAGTACTTC; CDR3aa: CASSGQRDRGWEQYF
d_gene: -; abundance: few; j_gene: TRBJ2-6; len: 15; v_gene: TRBV15; CDR3nt: TGTGCCACCAGCAGAGATTTTTCTGGGGCCAACGTCCTGACTTTC; CDR3aa: CATSRDFSGANVLTF
d_gene: -; abundance: few; j_gene: TRBJ2-7; len: 14; v_gene: TRBV7-2; CDR3nt: TGTGCCAGCAGCTTAGTCGATTTCCTTCGGGAGCAGTACTTC; CDR3aa: CASSLVDFLREQYF
d_gene: -; abundance: many; j_gene: TRBJ2-5; len: 15; v_gene: TRBV7-2; CDR3nt: TGTGCCAGCACCCCCGGGTCCCCAAGATGGGAGACCCAGTACTTC; CDR3aa: CASTPGSPRWETQYF
d_gene: TRBD1; abundance: many; j_gene: TRBJ1-2; len: 15; v_gene: TRBV7-2; CDR3nt: TGTGCCAGCAGCTTGATCGGGACAGCCAACTATGGCTACACCTTC; CDR3aa: CASSLIGTANYGYTF
d_gene: -; abundance: many; j_gene: TRBJ1-2; len: 13; v_gene: TRBV7-2; CDR3nt: TGTGCCAGCAGCCCACCCGGGAACTATGGCTACACCTTC; CDR3aa: CASSPPGNYGYTF
d_gene: TRBD1; abundance: -; j_gene: TRBJ1-6; len: 15; v_gene: TRBV12-3/TRBV12-4; CDR3nt: TGTGCCAGCAAAGGAGACAGGGGTTATAATTCACCCCTCCACTTT; CDR3aa: CASKGDRGYNSPLHF
d_gene: -; abundance: -; j_gene: TRBJ1-1; len: 12; v_gene: TRBV28; CDR3nt: TGTGCCAGCAGTTTCTCCTGGACTGAAGCTTTCTTT; CDR3aa: CASSFSWTEAFF
d_gene: -; abundance: -; j_gene: TRBJ1-4; len: 14; v_gene: TRBV12-3/TRBV12-4; CDR3nt: TGTGCCAGCAGTTTCACGGGGTTTAATGAAAAACTGTTTTTT; CDR3aa: CASSFTGFNEKLFF
d_gene: TRBD2; abundance: -; j_gene: TRBJ2-1; len: 16; v_gene: TRBV20-1; CDR3nt: TGCAGTGCGACAGGGGGGACTAGCGGGAGGGTGAATGAGCAGTTCTTC; CDR3aa: CSATGGTSGRVNEQFF
d_gene: -; abundance: -; j_gene: TRBJ1-5; len: 13; v_gene: TRBV28; CDR3nt: TGTGCCAGCAGCGCTGACAGCTATCAGCCCCAGCATTTT; CDR3aa: CASSADSYQPQHF
d_gene: TRBD1; abundance: -; j_gene: TRBJ2-3; len: 15; v_gene: TRBV5-4; CDR3nt: TGTGCCAGCAGCTTGGAACAGGGGCCCACAGATACGCAGTATTTT; CDR3aa: CASSLEQGPTDTQYF
d_gene: TRBD1; abundance: -; j_gene: TRBJ1-1; len: 14; v_gene: TRBV10-3; CDR3nt: TGTGCCAGTTCCGGGACAGAACTGAACACTGAAGCTTTCTTT; CDR3aa: CASSGTELNTEAFF
d_gene: TRBD1; abundance: -; j_gene: TRBJ1-5; len: 12; v_gene: TRBV20-1; CDR3nt: TGCAGTGCTCTGACAGGGACTCAGCCCCAGCATTTT; CDR3aa: CSALTGTQPQHF
d_gene: -; abundance: -; j_gene: TRBJ1-3; len: 14; v_gene: TRBV28; CDR3nt: TGTGCCAGCAGTTTATTAGACGGTGGAAACACCATATATTTT; CDR3aa: CASSLLDGGNTIYF
d_gene: -; abundance: medium-sized; j_gene: TRBJ2-3; len: 16; v_gene: TRBV7-8; CDR3nt: TGTGCCAGCAGCTTAGGAGCCGGGACAAGCACAGATACGCAGTATTTT; CDR3aa: CASSLGAGTSTDTQYF
d_gene: -; abundance: many; j_gene: TRBJ1-4; len: 14; v_gene: TRBV7-2; CDR3nt: TGTGCCAGCAGCAACAGCGTTGGAGGGGAAAAACTGTTTTTT; CDR3aa: CASSNSVGGEKLFF
d_gene: TRBD2; abundance: -; j_gene: TRBJ2-5; len: 19; v_gene: TRBV7-2; CDR3nt: TGTGCCAGCAGCTTTCCCAGAGGAAGGCGGGAGGGCCTTCGAGAGACCCAGTACTTC; CDR3aa: CASSFPRGRREGLRETQYF